The subject of this entry is one T cell receptor beta chain. The CDR3 covers 13 residues. Germline loops: CDR1 PRHDT, CDR2 FYEKMQ (reference sequence). Losses at the gene ends were 5 bases for V and 7 bases for J; bases not matched to a gene: 4. This sample is drawn from a study of blood T cell repertoires in COVID-19. Study-wide background: Researchers got acute and convalescent COVID-19 samples from the United States, Italy and Spain. PBMCs, B-cell-depleted T cells, or T cells provided the cDNA or gDNA that made up the material.

Original processing notes: Estimation of nucleated cell counts relied on the amplification of reference gene primers. Clones were read by immunoSEQ multiplex PCR, and TCRdb kept only the in-frame ones, dropping some. The V and J calls and the clone size are those of that table, but D and trimming were determined from the DNA. The sample holds roughly 180,000 clones, almost 85% seen once. This rearrangement joins TRBV13 to TRBJ1-2, with 10 bases matching TRBD1. Sequencing was carried out using peripheral blood. This receptor was obtained from a man aged 35 to 55 who had recovered from COVID-19. CDR3 DNA sequence: TGTGCCAGCAGCGGAGGGACAGGGGTTGGCTACACCTTC. Translating it yields CASSGGTGVGYTF. The variable domain in full, with the rest retrieved from reference TRBV13 and TRBJ1-2, is AAGVIQSPRHLIKEKRETATLKCYPIPRHDTVYWYQQGPGQDPQFLISFYEKMQSDKGSIPDRFSAQQFSDYHSELNMSSLELGDSALYFCASSGGTGVGYTFGSGTRLTVV.